This entry features one T cell receptor (beta chain) sequence. In the source study's methods: How many nucleated cells were present was estimated from reference gene primer amplification. Clones were sequenced by immunoSEQ multiplex PCR, and TCRdb holds only the in-frame ones, with some missing. V, J and clone size are taken as reported in that table, and D and trimming were inferred from the DNA itself. The sample holds 150,000 to 190,000 clones, 80% seen once. This record comes from a study of blood T cell repertoires in COVID-19. Overall study context: Sites in the United States, Italy and Spain provided acute and convalescent COVID-19 samples. The cDNA or gDNA used as material had been derived from T cells, B-cell-depleted T cells, or PBMCs.

V was clipped by 1 base and J by 8 bases; unmatched bases: 11. The CDR3 loop spans 18 amino acids. The TCR was taken from a man in his 60s with acute or convalescent COVID-19. The chain links TRBV5-3 to TRBJ1-6, with 11 nucleotides matching TRBD1. Being an ORF, TRBV5-3 has a function that is uncertain. The sequencing sample was made of peripheral blood. CDR3 sequence (DNA): TGTGCCAGAAGCTTGAGCAGGACAGGGGGCTTTTCGTATTCACCCCTCCACTTT. It encodes CARSLSRTGGFSYSPLHF.